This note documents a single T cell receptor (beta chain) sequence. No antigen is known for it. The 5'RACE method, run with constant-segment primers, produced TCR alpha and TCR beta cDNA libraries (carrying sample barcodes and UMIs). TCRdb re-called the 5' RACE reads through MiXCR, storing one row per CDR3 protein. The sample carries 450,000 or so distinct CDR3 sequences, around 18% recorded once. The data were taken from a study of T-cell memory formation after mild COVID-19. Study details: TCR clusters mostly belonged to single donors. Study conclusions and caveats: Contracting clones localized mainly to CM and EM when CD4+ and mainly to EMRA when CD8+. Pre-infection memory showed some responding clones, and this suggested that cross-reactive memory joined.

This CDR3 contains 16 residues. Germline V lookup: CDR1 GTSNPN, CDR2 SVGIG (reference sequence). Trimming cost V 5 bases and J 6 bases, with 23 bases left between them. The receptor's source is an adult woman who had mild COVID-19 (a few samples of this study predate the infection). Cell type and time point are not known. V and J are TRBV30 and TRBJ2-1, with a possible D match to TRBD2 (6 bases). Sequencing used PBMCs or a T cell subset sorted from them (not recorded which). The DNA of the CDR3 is TGTGCCTGGTTCGGGATTAGCGGCCCGAACGGCAATGAGCAGTTCTTC. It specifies CAWFGISGPNGNEQFF. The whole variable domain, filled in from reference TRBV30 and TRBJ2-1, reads SQTIHQWPATLVQPVGSPLSLECTVEGTSNPNLYWYRQAAGRGLQLLFYSVGIGQISSEVPQNLSASRPQDRQFILSSKKLLLSDSGFYLCAWFGISGPNGNEQFFGPGTRLTVL.